The 27 T cell receptor beta chains presented below share a single source sample, sequenced in a study of T cell responses to AZD1222 COVID-19 vaccine. Sequencing used immunoSEQ multiplex PCR; TCRdb keeps in-frame clones, though not all of them. The sample gives 150,000 to 200,000 clones, 90% of which show up once; roughly 1.6% is in the top ten. The sample in question was peripheral blood, obtained on day 0 of AZD1222 vaccination. These receptors all stem from an adult in good health.

The chain links TRBV11-2 to TRBJ1-1, with TRBD1 identical over 8 bases. With 4 bases clipped from V and 5 bases from J, the junction kept 15 bases outside the gene matches. Germline V gene sequence: CDR1 SGHAT, CDR2 FQNNGV. The CDR3 sequence is 17 residues long. CDR3 bases: TGTGCCAGCAGCTCTAACGCTCAGGGGGCGGGGAGGACTGAAGCTTTCTTT. It is translated as CASSSNAQGAGRTEAFF.

The chain combines TRBV4-1 with TRBJ2-3; TRBD1 matches 7 bases. CDR3 size: 16 residues. CDR1 and CDR2 (germline): MGHRA, YSYEKL. Trimming took 4 bases from V and 0 from J; bases not matched to a gene: 7. The CDR3 bases are TGCGCCAGCAGCCCAATACCGGGACAGAGCACAGATACGCAGTATTTT. Residues: CASSPIPGQSTDTQYF.

The V call is TRBV3-1 (or the pseudogene TRBV3-2), the J call TRBJ2-1; 8 bases agree with TRBD2. The CDR3 consists of 14 residues. Germline loops: CDR1 LGHDT, CDR2 YNNKEL (reference sequence). J was trimmed by 0 bases and V by 7 bases; bases with no gene match: 2. The CDR3 DNA reads as TGTGCCAGCACCCGGGGGGGCTCCTACAATGAGCAGTTCTTC. It specifies CASTRGGSYNEQFF.

J is TRBJ2-7 and V is TRBV13; D uncertain. The CDR3 length is 12 residues. Deletions cut 8 bases from V and 6 bases from J, with 14 bases between. Germline CDR1 PRHDT, CDR2 FYEKMQ (reference sequence). CDR3 amino acids: CASSVGFREQYF. The DNA of the CDR3 is TGTGCCAGCTCCGTAGGGTTCCGCGAGCAGTACTTC.

The table lists this clone with a count of one. The V and J genes are TRBV9 and TRBJ1-2; D might be TRBD1 (6 bases). CDR3 size: 16 residues. Germline V gene lookup returns CDR1 SGDLS and CDR2 YYNGEE. V was pared by 0 bases and J by 5 bases, with 17 bases between. The CDR3 DNA reads TGTGCCAGCAGCGTAGGGGCAGTAGAGGGGGGATATGGCTACACCTTC. Its translation: CASSVGAVEGGYGYTF.

This rearrangement joins TRBV4-1 to TRBJ1-1, with 12 positions matching TRBD1. Germline V gene sequence: CDR1 MGHRA, CDR2 YSYEKL. The CDR3 loop spans 18 amino acids. The junction had 14 bases not matched to a gene; V was cut back by 4 bases and J by 5 bases. CDR3 region: CASSLYPRDRGRMTEAFF. CDR3 sequence (DNA): TGCGCCAGCAGCCTATACCCCCGGGACAGGGGGCGAATGACTGAAGCTTTCTTT.

V usage is TRBV6-2 or TRBV6-3 and J usage is TRBJ2-3, with 13 bases matching TRBD2. There are 15 residues in the CDR3. Germline-derived CDR1 and CDR2 are MNHEY and SVGEGT. With V trimmed by 6 bases and J by 5 bases, 5 bases remained unmatched. The CDR3, as DNA: TGTGCCAGCAGCCGCACTAGCGGGGGGGGAGATACGCAGTATTTT. Encoded protein: CASSRTSGGGDTQYF.

The CDR3 nucleotides read TGCAGTGCCAAAGGGGACACTGAAGCTTTCTTT. Translation gives CSAKGDTEAFF. The chain carries TRBV20-1 and TRBJ1-1; weak D call: TRBD1 (5 bases). V was clipped by 6 bases and J by 3 bases, with 8 bases between them. The CDR3 consists of 11 residues. Germline CDR1 is DFQATT and CDR2 is SNEGSKA (reference sequence).

V gene TRBV28 combines with J gene TRBJ1-2; the match to TRBD1 covers 10 bases. With V trimmed by 6 bases and J by 6 bases, 10 bases remained unmatched. Germline V gives CDR1 MDHEN, CDR2 SYDVKM. The CDR3 length is 15 residues. The chain's CDR3 is CASSASGTGVDGYTF. CDR3 in DNA: TGTGCCAGCAGCGCTTCCGGGACAGGGGTGGATGGCTACACCTTC.

V is TRBV6-5 and J is TRBJ1-1; no reliable D call. Germline V gives CDR1 MNHEY, CDR2 SVGAGI. The CDR3 has 15 amino acids. V dropped 3 bases and J dropped 2 bases, with 13 bases sitting between them. CDR3 bases: TGTGCCAGCAGTTATGGTGGTAGACGAAACACTGAAGCTTTCTTT. Amino acids: CASSYGGRRNTEAFF.

This chain joins TRBV7-3 and TRBJ1-2, with D uncertain. The germline V gene encodes CDR1 SGHTA and CDR2 FQGTGA. Between the trimmed V and J ends, which lost 2 bases and 7 bases, there was a span of 14 bases. CDR3 size: 14 residues. CDR3 coding DNA: TGTGCCAGCAGCTTAGTCTCGGAAAGGGCTGGCTACACCTTC. Its translation is CASSLVSERAGYTF.

V and J are TRBV30 and TRBJ1-2; perhaps TRBD1 as D (6 bases). V was cut by 5 bases and J by 4 bases, with 14 bases left in between. The germline V gene encodes CDR1 GTSNPN and CDR2 SVGIG (reference sequence). CDR3 size: 13 residues. CDR3 sequence (DNA): TGTGCCTGGTCCCCAGGGGATCCCTATGGCTACACCTTC. Translated: CAWSPGDPYGYTF.

The chain recombines TRBV3-1 (or the pseudogene TRBV3-2) with TRBJ2-4, with D tentatively TRBD1 (6 bases). V was pared by 4 bases and J by 8 bases, with 24 bases between. CDR1 LGHDT and CDR2 YNNKEL come from the germline V gene (reference sequence). The CDR3 sequence is 17 residues long. CDR3 DNA: TGTGCCAGCAGCCCCAATTATCAGGGGCGAGAACAGGACATTCAGTACTTC. This sequence encodes CASSPNYQGREQDIQYF.

The chain is built from TRBV4-1 and TRBJ2-5, with D perhaps TRBD1 or TRBD2 (5 bases each). V was clipped by 1 base and J by 2 bases, with 11 bases between them. From germline, CDR1 is MGHRA and CDR2 YSYEKL. The CDR3 spans 15 residues. The CDR3 here is CASSQGWGPQETQYF. The CDR3 nucleotides are TGCGCCAGCAGCCAAGGTTGGGGACCACAAGAGACCCAGTACTTC.

J is TRBJ1-5 and V is TRBV6-2 or TRBV6-3; 8 bases map to TRBD1. Germline V gene lookup returns CDR1 MNHEY and CDR2 SVGEGT. The CDR3 is 14 residues long. Germline trimming cut 5 bases from V and 7 bases from J; bases unmatched to any gene: 7. CDR3 protein: CASSGQGGGQPQHF. Written as DNA, the CDR3 is TGTGCCAGCAGTGGACAGGGTGGAGGACAGCCCCAGCATTTT.

This clone was recorded only once. The gene calls are TRBV6-5 and TRBJ1-5; no firm D call. V was shortened by 5 bases and J by 2 bases, with 13 bases between the two germline ends. Germline CDR1 is MNHEY and CDR2 is SVGAGI. The CDR3 is 15 amino acids. The DNA of the CDR3 is TGTGCCAGCAGTCCGCTGGATGGGGGCAATCAGCCCCAGCATTTT. Its protein is CASSPLDGGNQPQHF.

This rearrangement joins TRBV5-4 to TRBJ1-4; a possible D gene is TRBD1 (6 bases). The germline V gene encodes CDR1 SGHNT and CDR2 YYREEE (reference sequence). V lost 3 bases and J 3 bases, leaving 9 bases between the germline ends. The CDR3 is 14 residues long. Here the CDR3 DNA reads TGTGCCAGCAGCTCACAGGGTCCTAATGAAAAACTGTTTTTT. Translating it yields CASSSQGPNEKLFF.

The chain employs TRBV10-3 and TRBJ1-1; 9 bases are a match to TRBD1. CDR3 length: 16 residues. The germline gives CDR1 ENHRY, CDR2 SYGVKD. V shed 1 base and J 1 base; nucleotides not matched to a gene: 4. CDR3 coding DNA: TGTGCCATCAGTGAGTGGGGGACAGGGCAGAACACTGAAGCTTTCTTT. Translated: CAISEWGTGQNTEAFF.

This clone showed up just once. The chain combines TRBV28 with TRBJ1-6; TRBD1 matches 8 bases. The CDR3 totals 17 residues. Germline lookup yields CDR1 MDHEN and CDR2 SYDVKM. V shed 4 bases, J shed 2 bases, and the junction held 7 bases outside the gene matches. CDR3 DNA sequence: TGTGCCAGCAGTTGGGTGCGCAGGGGGCCCTATAATTCACCCCTCCACTTT. Translating it yields CASSWVRRGPYNSPLHF.

The CDR3 nucleotides are TGTGCCAGCAGTTACGCGGGGACGTGGTCCTACGAGCAGTACTTC. Amino acid sequence: CASSYAGTWSYEQYF. V is TRBV6-2 or TRBV6-3 and J is TRBJ2-7; possibly TRBD2 for D (6 bases). Trimming took off 2 bases at V and 1 base at J, with 12 bases between the two ends. This CDR3 has 15 residues. From germline, CDR1 is MNHEY and CDR2 SVGEGT.

This clone was counted a few times. No conserved phenylalanine or tryptophan ends this CDR3, so it is likely a read error. The limits of the CDR3 on the DNA are not certain, so only TCRdb's listed CDR3 is given. V gene TRBV7-9 combines with J gene TRBJ1-2. A total of 9 residues make up the CDR3, ends included. The V gene's germline CDR1 is SEHNR and CDR2 FQNEAQ (reference sequence). CDR3: CASSSGLDL.

The chain has TRBV7-3 and TRBJ2-3; D remains unclear. This CDR3 spans 16 amino acids. Germline CDR1 and CDR2: SGHTA and FQGTGA. Trimming stripped 5 bases from V and 4 bases from J, with 19 bases between. CDR3: CASSPLSGGGSDTQYF. The CDR3 DNA sequence: TGTGCCAGCAGCCCCTTAAGTGGCGGCGGCTCAGATACGCAGTATTTT. The whole variable domain, filled in from reference TRBV7-3 and TRBJ2-3, reads GAGVSQTPSNKVTEKGKYVELRCDPISGHTALYWYRQSLGQGPEFLIYFQGTGAADDSGLPNDRFFAVRPEGSVSTLKIQRTERGDSAVYLCASSPLSGGGSDTQYFGPGTRLTVL.

The genes are TRBV28 and TRBJ1-2, with 9 nucleotides matching TRBD1. Germline CDR1 MDHEN, CDR2 SYDVKM. V lost 2 bases and J lost 5; bases outside the gene matches: 3. CDR3 length equals 14 residues. This CDR3 reads CASSLGTGWYGYTF. As DNA, the CDR3 is TGTGCCAGCAGTTTAGGGACAGGGTGGTATGGCTACACCTTC.

DNA of the CDR3: TGTGCCAGCAGCGGCGGGACCCCGCAAAAAGCTGATACGCAGTATTTT. Protein sequence: CASSGGTPQKADTQYF. V is TRBV9 and J is TRBJ2-3, with TRBD2 as a possible D gene (6 bases). V gave up 3 bases and J gave up 6 bases, with 20 bases separating them. This CDR3 has 16 residues. Germline CDR1 SGDLS, CDR2 YYNGEE. The whole variable domain, filled in from reference TRBV9 and TRBJ2-3, reads DSGVTQTPKHLITATGQRVTLRCSPRSGDLSVYWYQQSLDQGLQFLIQYYNGEERAKGNILERFSAQQFPDLHSELNLSSLELGDSALYFCASSGGTPQKADTQYFGPGTRLTVL.

The chain links TRBV7-9 to TRBJ2-6; no clear D. Germline V gene sequence: CDR1 SEHNR, CDR2 FQNEAQ (reference sequence). V shed 5 bases and J shed 0 bases, with 20 bases lying between them. There are 19 residues in the CDR3. CDR3 protein: CASSHGRPPLGSGANVLTF. In DNA, the CDR3 is TGTGCCAGCAGCCACGGACGGCCTCCCCTGGGCTCTGGGGCCAACGTCCTGACTTTC. Full variable domain (missing parts from reference TRBV7-9 and TRBJ2-6): DTGVSQNPRHKITKRGQNVTFRCDPISEHNRLYWYRQTLGQGPEFLTYFQNEAQLEKSRLLSDRFSAERPKGSFSTLEIQRTEQGDSAMYLCASSHGRPPLGSGANVLTFGAGSRLTVL.

The V call is TRBV3-1 (or the pseudogene TRBV3-2), the J call TRBJ2-3; 11 bases fit TRBD2. The germline V gene has CDR1 LGHDT and CDR2 YNNKEL (reference sequence). The CDR3 has 15 residues. The ends lost 6 bases at V and 5 bases at J; junction bases unmatched: 7. The CDR3 loop is CASRFSGGAGDTQYF. In DNA form, the CDR3 reads TGTGCCAGCAGGTTTAGCGGGGGGGCCGGAGATACGCAGTATTTT.

The chain couples TRBV28 to TRBJ1-1, with D hard to call. Trimming took 4 bases from V and 3 from J, leaving 18 bases between them. The CDR3 has 16 residues. Per the germline V gene, CDR1 is MDHEN and CDR2 is SYDVKM. DNA of the CDR3: TGTGCCAGCAGTTCCATCGGGGAAGGGTCTCACACTGAAGCTTTCTTT. Its translation: CASSSIGEGSHTEAFF.